This TCR beta chain appears in the sequencing data of a study of blood T cell repertoires in COVID-19 (dated by TCRdb to the early 2020s). Some background on the complete study: Samples from collaborators originated in the United States, Italy and Spain and spanned both the acute and convalescent phases of COVID-19. The prospective study material was composed of cDNA or gDNA derived from T cells, B-cell-depleted T cells, or PBMCs. Deeply sampled blood TCRbeta repertoires from subjects exposed to, actively infected with, or recovered from COVID-19 were included in the dataset. The repertoires were released in a freely available public database meant as a resource for research on the immune response to SARS-CoV-2. The samples were drawn from the first 160 participants of the ongoing ImmuneRACE study and from 950 to 1,500 subjects provided by 6 global collaborators. Nearly every sample came with metadata listing a de-identified subject ID, COVID-19 status, age in years and sex. HLA class I and class II types, where available, came from metadata supplied by the sample provider rather than from assay-based typing. The study at large found these results: The amount of clinical and demographic metadata varied by source and participant and was provided uncurated.

TCRbeta CDR3 regions were amplified from genomic DNA using the immunoSEQ Assay, a bias-controlled multiplex PCR. The original pipeline was this. Nucleated cell counts per sample were estimated from amplification of reference gene primers within the assay. To quantify the absolute abundance of each unique TCRbeta CDR3 rearrangement, sequence reads were collapsed and filtered. For each sample, productive Simpson clonality was calculated as the square root of Simpson's diversity index over productive rearrangements. As stored in TCRdb, this immuneACCESS dataset retains in-frame rearrangements with V and J assigned. A fraction of the clones does not appear; measured against another copy, unresolved V genes explain less than half of the discrepancy, and the remainder lacks a known reason. V, J and clone size were drawn from that table, and D and trimming were deduced from the DNA. The sample yields about 170,000 clones; 84% were counted once. The ten largest clones represent about 8% of the sample.

Samples from volunteer blood donors who had recovered from COVID-19 were contributed by a second Seattle source. Whole blood was collected in K2EDTA tubes by collaborating institutions according to the institutions' own protocols. For TCRbeta analysis, collaborators shipped samples in one of three forms: frozen whole blood, isolated PBMCs, or DNA extracted from either of those sample types. The germline V gene yields SGHTA for CDR1 and FQGNSA for CDR2. Trimmed from V: 6 bases; trimmed from J: 5 bases; junction bases lacking a gene match: 7. Inclusive of the bounding cysteine and phenylalanine, the CDR3 is 14 residues long. Only the CDR3 portion is preserved as DNA: 42 bases, with reading frame beginning at the first base. This clone was seen once. Which antigen it targets is not known. The input lacks base qualities; no much larger clone sits a single base away.

This sequence originates from a man in his forties who had recovered from COVID-19. The sample comprised peripheral blood. Recombination linked TRBV7-2 to TRBJ2-1, with TRBD1 identical over 7 junction bases. CDR3 sequence: CASRGDRANNEQFF. Read as DNA, the sequence is TGTGCCAGCAGGGGGGACAGAGCCAACAATGAGCAGTTCTTC.